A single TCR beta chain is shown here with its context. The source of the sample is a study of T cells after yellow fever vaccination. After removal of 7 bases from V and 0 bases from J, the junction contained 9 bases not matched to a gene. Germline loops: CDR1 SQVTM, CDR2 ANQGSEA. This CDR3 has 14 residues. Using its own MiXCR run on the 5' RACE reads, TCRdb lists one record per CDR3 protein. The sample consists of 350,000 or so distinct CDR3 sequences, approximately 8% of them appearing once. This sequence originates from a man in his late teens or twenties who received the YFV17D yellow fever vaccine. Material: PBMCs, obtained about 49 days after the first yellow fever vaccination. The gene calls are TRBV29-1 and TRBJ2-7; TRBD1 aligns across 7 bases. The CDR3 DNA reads TGCAGCGCACTAAGACAGGGCAGCTCCTACGAGCAGTACTTC. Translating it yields CSALRQGSSYEQYF.